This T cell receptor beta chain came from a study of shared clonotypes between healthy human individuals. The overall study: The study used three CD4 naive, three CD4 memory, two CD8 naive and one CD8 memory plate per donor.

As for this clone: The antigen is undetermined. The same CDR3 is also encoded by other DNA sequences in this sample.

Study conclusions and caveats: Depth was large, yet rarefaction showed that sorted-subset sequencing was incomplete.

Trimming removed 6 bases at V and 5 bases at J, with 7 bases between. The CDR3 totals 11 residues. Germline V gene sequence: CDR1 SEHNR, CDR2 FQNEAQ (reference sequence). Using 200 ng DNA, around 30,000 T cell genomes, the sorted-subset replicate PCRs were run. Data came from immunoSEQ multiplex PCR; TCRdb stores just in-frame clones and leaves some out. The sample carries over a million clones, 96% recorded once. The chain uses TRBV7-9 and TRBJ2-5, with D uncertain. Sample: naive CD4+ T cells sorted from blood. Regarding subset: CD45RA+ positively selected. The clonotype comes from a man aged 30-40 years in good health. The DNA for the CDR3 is TGTGCCAGCAGTCCCAAGGAGACCCAGTACTTC. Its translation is CASSPKETQYF. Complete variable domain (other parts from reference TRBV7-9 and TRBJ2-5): DTGVSQNPRHKITKRGQNVTFRCDPISEHNRLYWYRQTLGQGPEFLTYFQNEAQLEKSRLLSDRFSAERPKGSFSTLEIQRTEQGDSAMYLCASSPKETQYFGPGTRLLVL.